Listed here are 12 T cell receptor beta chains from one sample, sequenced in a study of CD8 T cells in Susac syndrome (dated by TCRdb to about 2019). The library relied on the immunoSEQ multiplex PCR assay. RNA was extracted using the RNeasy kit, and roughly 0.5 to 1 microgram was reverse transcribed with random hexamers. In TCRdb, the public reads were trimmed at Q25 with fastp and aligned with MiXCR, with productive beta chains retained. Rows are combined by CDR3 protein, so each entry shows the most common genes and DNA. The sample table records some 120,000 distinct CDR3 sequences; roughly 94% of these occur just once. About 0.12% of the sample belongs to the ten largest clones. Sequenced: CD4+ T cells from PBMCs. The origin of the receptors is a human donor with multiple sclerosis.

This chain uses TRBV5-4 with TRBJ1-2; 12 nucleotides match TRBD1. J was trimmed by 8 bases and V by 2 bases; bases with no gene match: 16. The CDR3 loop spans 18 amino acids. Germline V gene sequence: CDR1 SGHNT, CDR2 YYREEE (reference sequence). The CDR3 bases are TGTGCCAGCAGCTTTTCCTTAGCCTCCGGGACAGGGGGCCTAGGCTACACCTTC. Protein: CASSFSLASGTGGLGYTF.

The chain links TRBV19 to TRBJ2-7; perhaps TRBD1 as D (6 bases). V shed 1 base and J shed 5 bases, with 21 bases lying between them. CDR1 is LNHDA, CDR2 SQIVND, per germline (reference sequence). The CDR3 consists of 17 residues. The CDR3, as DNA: TGTGCCAGTAGTATAGGGCGAGACAGGACCTTTTTCCACGAGCAGTACTTC. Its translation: CASSIGRDRTFFHEQYF.

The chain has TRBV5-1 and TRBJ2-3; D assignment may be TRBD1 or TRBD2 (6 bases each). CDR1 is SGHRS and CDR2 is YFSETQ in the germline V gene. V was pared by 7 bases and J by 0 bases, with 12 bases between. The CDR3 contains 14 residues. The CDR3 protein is CASQEGGSTDTQYF. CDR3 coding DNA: TGCGCCAGCCAAGAGGGGGGCAGCACAGATACGCAGTATTTT.

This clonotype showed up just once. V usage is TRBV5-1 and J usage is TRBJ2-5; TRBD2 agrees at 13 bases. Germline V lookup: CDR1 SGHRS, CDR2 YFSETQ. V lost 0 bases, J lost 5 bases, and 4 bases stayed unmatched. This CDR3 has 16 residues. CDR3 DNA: TGCGCCAGCAGCTTGGCCGGGACTAGCGGGATGGAGACCCAGTACTTC. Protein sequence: CASSLAGTSGMETQYF.

Here the CDR3 reads CASSLKIGRGQETQYF. DNA of the CDR3: TGTGCCAGCAGCCTCAAGATCGGGAGGGGGCAAGAGACCCAGTACTTC. The gene calls are TRBV3-1 and TRBJ2-5; 8 bases align to TRBD2. Germline CDR1 and CDR2: LGHDT and YNNKEL (reference sequence). The CDR3 covers 16 residues. V shed 4 bases and J 2 bases; nucleotides not matched to a gene: 9.

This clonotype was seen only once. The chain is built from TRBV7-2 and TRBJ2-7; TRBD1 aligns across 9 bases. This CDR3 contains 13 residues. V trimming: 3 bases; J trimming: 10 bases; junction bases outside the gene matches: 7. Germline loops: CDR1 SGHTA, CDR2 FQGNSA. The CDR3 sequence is CASSFTRDRVQYF. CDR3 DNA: TGTGCCAGCAGCTTCACCCGGGACAGGGTACAGTACTTC.

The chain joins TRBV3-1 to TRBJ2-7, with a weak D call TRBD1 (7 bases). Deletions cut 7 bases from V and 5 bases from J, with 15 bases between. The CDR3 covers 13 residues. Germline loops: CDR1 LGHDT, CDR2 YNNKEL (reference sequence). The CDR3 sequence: CASIRQGGHEQYF. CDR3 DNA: TGTGCCAGCATTAGACAGGGAGGCCACGAGCAGTACTTC.

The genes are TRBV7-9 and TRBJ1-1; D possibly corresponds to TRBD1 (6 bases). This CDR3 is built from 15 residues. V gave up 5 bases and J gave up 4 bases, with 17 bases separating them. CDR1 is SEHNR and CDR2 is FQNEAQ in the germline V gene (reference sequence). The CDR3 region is CASSLDFRGGTEAFF. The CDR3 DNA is TGTGCCAGCAGCCTAGACTTCAGGGGAGGCACTGAAGCTTTCTTT.

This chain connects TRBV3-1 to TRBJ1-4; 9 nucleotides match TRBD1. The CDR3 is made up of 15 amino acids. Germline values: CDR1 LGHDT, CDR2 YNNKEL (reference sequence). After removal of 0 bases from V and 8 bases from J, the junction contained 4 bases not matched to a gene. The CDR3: CASSQERDRGEKLFF. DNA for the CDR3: TGTGCCAGCAGCCAAGAACGTGACAGGGGGGAAAAACTGTTTTTT.

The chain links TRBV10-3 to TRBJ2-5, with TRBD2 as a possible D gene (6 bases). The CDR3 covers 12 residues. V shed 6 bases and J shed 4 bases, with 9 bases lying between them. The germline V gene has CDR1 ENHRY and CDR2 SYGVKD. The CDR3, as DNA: TGTGCCATCAGCCAGGGAGGAGAGACCCAGTACTTC. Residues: CAISQGGETQYF.

CDR3 in amino acids: CSASGPIYGYTF. CDR3 nucleotide sequence: TGCAGTGCTAGTGGGCCGATCTATGGCTACACCTTC. The chain links TRBV20-1 to TRBJ1-2; D is unresolved. Germline V gene data show CDR1 as DFQATT and CDR2 as SNEGSKA (reference sequence). V shed 3 bases and J shed 4 bases, with 9 bases lying between them. This CDR3 has 12 amino acids.

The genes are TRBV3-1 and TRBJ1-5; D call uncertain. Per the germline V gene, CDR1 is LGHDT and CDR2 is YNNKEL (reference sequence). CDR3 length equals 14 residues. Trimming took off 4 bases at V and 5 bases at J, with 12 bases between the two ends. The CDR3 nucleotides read TGTGCCAGCAGCCGCGATAGGTTGGATCAGCCCCAGCATTTT. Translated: CASSRDRLDQPQHF.